This T cell receptor (beta chain) was recovered during a study of Graves' ophthalmopathy and Graves' hyperthyroidism. Study findings and constraints: Also, most clonotypes expanded in the thyroid above 0.001 frequency appeared in blood.

With a duration under 3 months, ophthalmopathy in the donors showed moderate-to-severe activity, CAS ≥3 and NOSPECS ≥4. Orbital computed tomography and thyroid ultrasound, along with TRAb, serum thyroxine and clinical symptoms, underpinned diagnosis. Concerning this clonotype: Its matching antigen is unknown. Compared with germline, one end of the junction differs, possibly owing to a read error.

The CDR3 is made up of 16 amino acids. Per germline, CDR1 ENHRY and CDR2 SYGVKD. The authors amplified TCR beta CDR3 regions from RNA transcripts. HTBI primers served in a first-round RT-PCR, which a second-round multiplex PCR followed. TCRdb passed the multiplex PCR reads through MiXCR, listing each CDR3 protein once. Of 260,000 or so distinct CDR3 sequences listed, around 42% are singletons. Specimen: peripheral blood. This chain links TRBV10-3 with TRBJ2-5, with TRBD2 identical over 9 bases. This receptor was taken from an adult man with Graves' ophthalmopathy. CDR3 sequence: CASSYIRTSVEETQYF. DNA of the CDR3: TGTGCCAGCAGTTACATCAGGACTAGCGTCGAAGAGACCCAGTACTTC.